The 23 T cell receptor beta chains in this list originate from one sample, sequenced in a study of radiation and T cells in renal cell carcinoma. Libraries were prepared by immunoSEQ multiplex PCR; TCRdb keeps only in-frame clonotypes and omits some of them. Of approximately 90,000 clones listed, 80% to 90% are singletons. As to time point: baseline pretreatment blood. Treatment specified: 15 Gy SBRT to primary tumor, nephrectomy 4 weeks later. The specimen comprised blood, sampled from a patient whose treatment included radiotherapy and nephrectomy. These receptors were collected from a man over 45 with renal cell carcinoma.

This clone was detected only once. V and J are TRBV5-1 and TRBJ2-7; 11 nucleotides match TRBD2. V dropped 4 bases and J dropped 3; count of bases not matched to a gene: 6. The germline CDR1 and CDR2 sequences are SGHRS and YFSETQ. This CDR3 has 15 residues. The DNA of the CDR3 is TGCGCCAGCAGCAGCATAGCGGGAGGGAGCTACGAGCAGTACTTC. This codes for CASSSIAGGSYEQYF.

The gene calls are TRBV7-8 and TRBJ2-3; 12 bases agree with TRBD2. CDR3 size: 18 residues. The V segment lost 1 base and the J segment 4 bases; nucleotides outside the gene matches: 9. Germline V CDR1 and CDR2: SGHVS, FQNEAQ. Written as DNA, the CDR3 is TGTGCCAGCAGCTTAGTTCTAGCGGGGGGGCCGTTGGCAGATACGCAGTATTTT. Protein product: CASSLVLAGGPLADTQYF.

Only a few counts were recorded for this clone. The rearrangement joins TRBV7-3 to TRBJ2-7; D unresolved. The CDR3 length is 13 residues. V lost 3 bases and J 5 bases, leaving 11 bases between the germline ends. CDR1 is SGHTA, CDR2 FQGTGA, per germline. This chain's CDR3 is CASSFGPQDEQYF. In DNA form, the CDR3 reads TGTGCCAGCAGCTTTGGCCCCCAGGACGAGCAGTACTTC.

The chain has TRBV19 and TRBJ1-4; D perhaps matches TRBD1 (5 bases). Between the trimmed V and J ends, which lost 4 bases and 4 bases, there was a span of 19 bases. The CDR3 contains 17 residues. Per germline, CDR1 LNHDA and CDR2 SQIVND (reference sequence). The CDR3 nucleotides read TGTGCCAGTAGTACTCGACTCGGGACGGAAGATAATGAAAAACTGTTTTTT. Translated: CASSTRLGTEDNEKLFF.

The chain links TRBV30 to TRBJ2-3; D unclear. This CDR3 spans 12 amino acids. CDR1 is GTSNPN and CDR2 is SVGIG in the germline V gene (reference sequence). V dropped 2 bases and J dropped 0 bases, with 3 bases sitting between them. This CDR3 is CAWSSSTDTQYF. Written as DNA, the CDR3 is TGTGCCTGGAGTTCCAGCACAGATACGCAGTATTTT.

As to this clone: Other DNA sequences within the sample encode an identical CDR3. The J gene is TRBJ2-7, the V gene TRBV2, with D unclear. CDR1 is SNHLY and CDR2 is FYNNEI in the germline V gene. The ends were cut back, 6 bases at V and 2 bases at J, with 5 bases in the middle. CDR3 size: 11 residues. Written as DNA, the CDR3 is TGTGCCAGCAGCCCAGCCTACGAGCAGTACTTC. Its protein is CASSPAYEQYF.

The chain carries TRBV5-1 and TRBJ2-1, with 8 nucleotides matching TRBD1. Trimming took 5 bases from V and 10 from J; bases not matched to a gene: 2. The CDR3 runs 11 residues. The germline CDR1 and CDR2 sequences are SGHRS and YFSETQ. CDR3 bases: TGCGCCAGCAGTCGGACAGGGGAGCAGTTCTTC. Amino acid sequence: CASSRTGEQFF.

The table lists this clone with a count of one. This CDR3 reads CASRPGLAGYEQYF. In nucleotides, the CDR3 is TGTGCCAGCAGACCAGGACTAGCGGGATACGAGCAGTACTTC. The chain employs TRBV7-9 and TRBJ2-7; 12 nucleotides agree with TRBD2. V shed 6 bases and J 4 bases; nucleotides not matched to a gene: 4. CDR1 is SEHNR and CDR2 is FQNEAQ in the germline V gene (reference sequence). The CDR3 is 14 amino acids.

This sequence joins TRBV9 and TRBJ2-5, with D possibly matching TRBD2 (5 bases). From germline, CDR1 is SGDLS and CDR2 YYNGEE. Trimming shortened V by 0 bases and J by 5 bases, and 14 bases separated the two germline ends. The CDR3 length is 15 residues. Written as DNA, the CDR3 is TGTGCCAGCAGCGTAGCCCCTAGCTCGAGGGAGACCCAGTACTTC. It codes for CASSVAPSSRETQYF.

The chain recombines TRBV4-3 with TRBJ1-2; 7 bases match TRBD1. J was trimmed by 2 bases and V by 3 bases; bases with no gene match: 0. CDR3 length: 13 amino acids. Germline loops: CDR1 LGHNA, CDR2 YSLEER. The CDR3, as DNA: TGCGCCAGCAGCCAGGGACAGAACTATGGCTACACCTTC. Its translation is CASSQGQNYGYTF.

The chain links TRBV29-1 to TRBJ2-1; 13 bases are a match to TRBD2. After removal of 4 bases from V and 0 bases from J, the junction contained 6 bases not matched to a gene. The CDR3 has 17 amino acids. CDR1 is SQVTM, CDR2 ANQGSEA, per germline. This chain's CDR3 is CSVGTSGSRGSYNEQFF. The CDR3 nucleotides are TGCAGCGTTGGGACTAGCGGGAGTAGGGGCTCCTACAATGAGCAGTTCTTC.

This chain links TRBV6-5 with TRBJ2-1; 8 bases align to TRBD2. The CDR3 extends over 15 amino acids. Germline assignment: CDR1 MNHEY and CDR2 SVGAGI. Trimming at V came to 2 bases and at J to 2 bases, leaving 2 bases not matched to a gene. The DNA of the CDR3 is TGTGCCAGCAGTTACGTAGCGGGACCCTACAATGAGCAGTTCTTC. Protein sequence: CASSYVAGPYNEQFF.

J is TRBJ1-1 and V is TRBV27, with D uncertain. The CDR3 extends over 16 amino acids. Germline lookup yields CDR1 MNHEY and CDR2 SMNVEV (reference sequence). Trimming removed 3 bases from V and 2 bases from J, with 16 bases in between. The CDR3 spells CASSFLVSGVNTEAFF. Here the CDR3 DNA reads TGTGCCAGCAGTTTTTTGGTTAGCGGGGTTAACACTGAAGCTTTCTTT.

The rearrangement links TRBV7-3 to TRBJ2-1; D gene unclear. The germline V and J ends were trimmed by 5 bases and 6 bases, with 14 bases remaining between them. Germline CDR1 is SGHTA and CDR2 is FQGTGA. The CDR3 spans 14 residues. The CDR3 loop is CASSPINQGNEQFF. In DNA form, the CDR3 reads TGTGCCAGCAGCCCTATTAATCAAGGCAATGAGCAGTTCTTC.

The chain recombines TRBV27 with TRBJ1-6, with unresolved D. The germline V and J ends were trimmed by 5 bases and 10 bases, with 15 bases remaining between them. Germline V gene lookup returns CDR1 MNHEY and CDR2 SMNVEV (reference sequence). This CDR3 has 14 amino acids. CDR3 sequence: CASSRTVRVSPLHF. CDR3 DNA: TGTGCCAGCAGTAGGACCGTGCGGGTCTCACCCCTCCACTTT.

The CDR3 spells CASSDGAYGTQYF. In DNA form, the CDR3 reads TGCGCCAGCAGTGATGGAGCGTATGGGACCCAGTACTTC. The rearrangement uses TRBV10-1 and TRBJ2-5, with D hard to call. Trimming left V 3 bases short and J 7 bases short, with 12 bases between. Germline loops: CDR1 WNHNN, CDR2 SYGVQD (reference sequence). The CDR3 extends over 13 amino acids.

The gene calls are TRBV5-1 and TRBJ1-6; D not resolved. The V end was cut by 3 bases, the J end by 8 bases, with 12 bases between. This CDR3 comprises 14 residues. The V gene's germline CDR1 is SGHRS and CDR2 YFSETQ. Here the CDR3 reads CASSSGWADSPLHF. The CDR3 DNA sequence: TGCGCCAGCAGCTCGGGGTGGGCGGATTCACCCCTCCACTTT.

The chain is built from TRBV28 and TRBJ2-1, with TRBD2 matching over 9 bases. The CDR3 totals 16 residues. V shed 0 bases, J shed 6 bases, and the junction held 6 bases outside the gene matches. CDR1 and CDR2 from the germline V gene are MDHEN and SYDVKM. The CDR3 reads CASSLWAGGPSNEQFF. In DNA, the CDR3 is TGTGCCAGCAGTTTATGGGCGGGAGGGCCGTCCAATGAGCAGTTCTTC. The full variable domain, completed using reference TRBV28 and TRBJ2-1, is DVKVTQSSRYLVKRTGEKVFLECVQDMDHENMFWYRQDPGLGLRLIYFSYDVKMKEKGDIPEGYSVSREKKERFSLILESASTNQTSMYLCASSLWAGGPSNEQFFGPGTRLTVL.

The chain uses TRBV5-1 and TRBJ2-1; D is perhaps TRBD1 (6 bases). Trimming removed 2 bases from V and 4 bases from J, with 10 bases in between. Germline V gene sequence: CDR1 SGHRS, CDR2 YFSETQ. This CDR3 region has 14 residues. The CDR3 region has the DNA TGCGCCAGCAGCTTAAGGCAGGGGTACAATGAGCAGTTCTTC. Translated: CASSLRQGYNEQFF.

This clone was recorded only once. The chain employs TRBV5-1 and TRBJ2-5, with D unresolved. CDR1 and CDR2 from the germline V gene are SGHRS and YFSETQ. The CDR3 is made up of 16 amino acids. V was shortened by 0 bases and J by 4 bases, with 16 bases between the two germline ends. The CDR3 DNA is TGCGCCAGCAGCTTGGTCGGACGTGGCAGGTCAGAGACCCAGTACTTC. As protein: CASSLVGRGRSETQYF.

The V call is TRBV6-6, the J call TRBJ2-4, with TRBD2 matching 13 bases. The germline V gene has CDR1 MNHNY and CDR2 SVGAGI (reference sequence). The ends lost 6 bases at V and 8 bases at J; junction bases unmatched: 7. The CDR3 length is 15 residues. CDR3 sequence (DNA): TGTGCCAGCAGACTAGCGGGAGGGCCGGGAGACATTCAGTACTTC. Translated, it gives CASRLAGGPGDIQYF.

J is TRBJ2-2 and V is TRBV5-1; possibly TRBD1 or TRBD2 for D (5 bases each). Germline-derived CDR1 and CDR2 are SGHRS and YFSETQ. The CDR3 is 13 amino acids. With 0 bases removed from V and 6 bases from J, the gap between germline ends came to 6 bases. CDR3 nucleotides: TGCGCCAGCAGCTTGGTGGGGGCCGGGGAGCTGTTTTTT. Translated: CASSLVGAGELFF.

The V gene is TRBV27, the J gene TRBJ2-7; TRBD1 might be the D (5 bases). Germline V gene sequence: CDR1 MNHEY, CDR2 SMNVEV (reference sequence). CDR3 size: 14 residues. Trimming pared 1 base from V and 7 bases from J, leaving 14 bases between. The CDR3 DNA is TGTGCCAGCAGTTTATTTACAGCGTCAGGGGAGCAGTACTTC. Translating gives CASSLFTASGEQYF.